This T cell receptor (beta chain) was captured by sequencing in a study of shared clonotypes between healthy human individuals. Overall study context: Three CD4 naive, three CD4 memory, two CD8 naive and one CD8 memory plate were used per donor.

Trimming pared 5 bases from V and 1 base from J, leaving 12 bases between. CDR1 MDHEN and CDR2 SYDVKM come from the germline V gene. The CDR3 runs to 15 residues. Replicate PCRs from sorted subsets contained roughly 200 ng DNA, which is some 32,000 T cell genomes. Only in-frame clones appear in the TCRdb table, and some are missing; sequencing was by immunoSEQ multiplex PCR. Here the sample spans about 2 million clones, 85% to 95% being singletons. Donors, healthy HIV-negative adults, lacked recent acute infections or vaccinations. The sequence derives from a man aged 18 to 30 in good health. The chain uses TRBV28 and TRBJ1-5; D gene unclear. The sample comprised naive CD4+ T cells sorted from blood. Subset specified: CD45RA+ positively selected. CDR3 sequence reads: CASSPRVGSNQPQHF. CDR3 coding DNA: TGTGCCAGCAGTCCCCGGGTGGGAAGCAATCAGCCCCAGCATTTT.